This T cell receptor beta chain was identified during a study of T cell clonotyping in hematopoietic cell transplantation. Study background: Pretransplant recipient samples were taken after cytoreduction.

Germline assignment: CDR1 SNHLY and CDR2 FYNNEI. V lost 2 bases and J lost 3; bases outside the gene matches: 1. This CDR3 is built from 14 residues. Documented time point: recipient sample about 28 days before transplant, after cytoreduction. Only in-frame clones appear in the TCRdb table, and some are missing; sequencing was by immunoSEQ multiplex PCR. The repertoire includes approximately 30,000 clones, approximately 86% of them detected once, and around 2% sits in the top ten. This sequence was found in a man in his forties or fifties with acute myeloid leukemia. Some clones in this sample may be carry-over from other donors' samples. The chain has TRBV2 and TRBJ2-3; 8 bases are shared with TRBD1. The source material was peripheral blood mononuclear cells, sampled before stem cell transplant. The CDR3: CASSEQGATDTQYF. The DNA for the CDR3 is TGTGCCAGCAGTGAACAGGGGGCGACAGATACGCAGTATTTT.